This T cell receptor beta chain was identified during a study of cytomegalovirus exposure and HLA in healthy donors. Study information: Earlier work reported 117 million unique TCR beta sequences from 170 million or so T cells. Study conclusions and caveats: The study flagged roughly 150 TCR beta chains as cytomegalovirus-associated. In a later analysis, across HLA loci, associated TCR counts were highest for DRB1, lowest for HLA-C.

The PCR employed 60 Vbeta primers together with 13 Jbeta primers. Original processing methods: The count from a later analysis was about 80 million unique TCR beta chains, some 12 million of them shared. The method was immunoSEQ multiplex PCR; TCRdb's version includes in-frame clones alone and lacks a portion of them. That table supplies the V and J calls and clone size; D and trimming were determined from the DNA. The listing contains fewer than 110,000 clones. As for this clone: Its antigen is unknown.

Unmatched junction bases numbered 4, after V lost 1 base and J lost 4 bases. Germline loops: CDR1 MNHNS, CDR2 SASEGT. The CDR3 has 16 residues. The sequenced material came from PBMCs. The TCR sequence derives from a man aged 40-50 years in good health and CMV-seronegative. The V and J genes are TRBV6-1 and TRBJ2-1; 10 nucleotides agree with TRBD2. CDR3: CASSEESSGRYNEQFF. Written as DNA, the CDR3 is TGTGCCAGCAGTGAAGAGAGTAGCGGGAGGTACAATGAGCAGTTCTTC.